The rows below give T cell receptor beta chains drawn from one sample of a study. TCRdb independently ran MiXCR on the 5' RACE reads; one entry per CDR3 protein. The profile shows tens of thousands of distinct CDR3 sequences, around 30% of them singletons. Sequencing used tumor-infiltrating naive CD4+ T cells sorted from the breast tumor. These receptors were collected from a female donor with breast cancer. Each CDR3 is given with its conserved first and last residue. Each record gives: clone size, J gene, V gene, D gene, CDR3 DNA, CDR3 protein. D genes are given only for firm matches. Clone size, where shown, is once, few, many, or a class for clones that have expanded.

abundance: medium-sized
j_gene: TRBJ1-5
v_gene: TRBV12-3/TRBV12-4
d_gene: .
CDR3nt: TGTGCCAGCACCTTTAGCGGGGCACTCAATCAGCCCCAGCATTTT
CDR3aa: CASTFSGALNQPQHF

abundance: .
j_gene: TRBJ1-4
v_gene: TRBV7-2
d_gene: TRBD1
CDR3nt: TGTGCCAGCACCCATCGGACAGGAGAGGGGGGAAAACTGTTTTTT
CDR3aa: CASTHRTGEGGKLFF

abundance: few
j_gene: TRBJ1-6
v_gene: TRBV28
d_gene: TRBD1
CDR3nt: TGTGCCAGCAGTTTTTGGGTGACGGGACAGGGCAAAATTTCACCCCTCCACTTT
CDR3aa: CASSFWVTGQGKISPLHF

abundance: many
j_gene: TRBJ2-3
v_gene: TRBV29-1
d_gene: .
CDR3nt: TGCAGCGTTGCGTTCGCCGGCACAGATACGCAGTATTTT
CDR3aa: CSVAFAGTDTQYF

abundance: .
j_gene: TRBJ2-1
v_gene: TRBV12-3/TRBV12-4
d_gene: .
CDR3nt: TGTGCCAGCAGTTCGGAGGAGGGACGGACCTACAATGAGCAGTTCTTC
CDR3aa: CASSSEEGRTYNEQFF

abundance: few
j_gene: TRBJ1-2
v_gene: TRBV27
d_gene: .
CDR3nt: TGTGCCAGCAGTTTCCGCAATAACTATGGCTACACCTTC
CDR3aa: CASSFRNNYGYTF

abundance: .
j_gene: TRBJ2-3
v_gene: TRBV25-1
d_gene: .
CDR3nt: TGTGCCAGCAGTGAAGGAGGCAGGGGAGGTACGCAGTATTTT
CDR3aa: CASSEGGRGGTQYF

abundance: many
j_gene: TRBJ2-1
v_gene: TRBV18
d_gene: .
CDR3nt: TGTGCCAGCTCACCTGACAGGACACCACTGTTCTTC
CDR3aa: CASSPDRTPLFF

abundance: .
j_gene: TRBJ2-7
v_gene: TRBV6-5
d_gene: TRBD2
CDR3nt: TGTGCCAGCAGTTACCTAGCGGGAGCAGGGAGGGAGCAGTACTTC
CDR3aa: CASSYLAGAGREQYF

abundance: medium-sized
j_gene: TRBJ1-1
v_gene: TRBV11-3
d_gene: .
CDR3nt: TGTGCCAGCAGCTTAGGCGAGAACACTGAAGCTTTCTTT
CDR3aa: CASSLGENTEAFF

abundance: .
j_gene: TRBJ1-4
v_gene: TRBV30
d_gene: .
CDR3nt: TGTGCCTGGAGCCTGGGGGGGAATGAAAAACTGTTTTTT
CDR3aa: CAWSLGGNEKLFF

abundance: .
j_gene: TRBJ2-3
v_gene: TRBV5-1
d_gene: TRBD1
CDR3nt: TGCGCCAGCAGCTATGGGACAGGTCACCGAGGGGATACGCAGTATTTT
CDR3aa: CASSYGTGHRGDTQYF

abundance: medium-sized
j_gene: TRBJ1-1
v_gene: TRBV20-1
d_gene: .
CDR3nt: TGCAGTGCTAGAGAGTCGACAGGCCTCACTGAAGCTTTCTTT
CDR3aa: CSARESTGLTEAFF

abundance: medium-sized
j_gene: TRBJ2-1
v_gene: TRBV12-3/TRBV12-4
d_gene: TRBD2
CDR3nt: TGTGCCAGCACCGGGACTAGCGGGGGAGGGGGGTACAATGAGCAGTTCTTC
CDR3aa: CASTGTSGGGGYNEQFF

abundance: few
j_gene: TRBJ1-5
v_gene: TRBV3-1
d_gene: TRBD1
CDR3nt: TGTGCCAGCAGCAAGGACAGGGGGACTCAGCCCCAGCATTTT
CDR3aa: CASSKDRGTQPQHF

abundance: .
j_gene: TRBJ2-7
v_gene: TRBV7-9
d_gene: .
CDR3nt: TGTGCCAGCAGCTTAGGATTGGCAGGAGGGGATCGGGAGCAGTACTTC
CDR3aa: CASSLGLAGGDREQYF

abundance: medium-sized
j_gene: TRBJ2-3
v_gene: TRBV5-1
d_gene: .
CDR3nt: TGCGCCAGCAGCTTGGGGTTAACAGATACGCAGTATTTT
CDR3aa: CASSLGLTDTQYF

abundance: .
j_gene: TRBJ1-6
v_gene: TRBV6-6
d_gene: TRBD1
CDR3nt: TGTGCCAGCAGTTCGACAGGGCCGGTTACACCCCTCCACTTT
CDR3aa: CASSSTGPVTPLHF

abundance: .
j_gene: TRBJ2-7
v_gene: TRBV20-1
d_gene: TRBD2
CDR3nt: TGCAGTGCTCCCCGTGAGCGGGAGAGGCTTGCGGAGTGGGAGCAGTACTTC
CDR3aa: CSAPRERERLAEWEQYF

abundance: many
j_gene: TRBJ1-4
v_gene: TRBV18
d_gene: TRBD1
CDR3nt: TGTGCCAGCTCACCGGGACAGGGACGCGAAAAACTGTTTTTT
CDR3aa: CASSPGQGREKLFF

abundance: .
j_gene: TRBJ1-1
v_gene: TRBV12-3/TRBV12-4
d_gene: .
CDR3nt: TGTGTCAGCAGTTTCGGTGGGACTGAAGCTTTCTTT
CDR3aa: CVSSFGGTEAFF

abundance: .
j_gene: TRBJ2-1
v_gene: TRBV12-3/TRBV12-4
d_gene: TRBD1
CDR3nt: TGTGCCAGCAGAATGACAGGGAGCTCCTACAATGAGCAGTTCTTC
CDR3aa: CASRMTGSSYNEQFF

abundance: medium-sized
j_gene: TRBJ2-7
v_gene: TRBV14
d_gene: TRBD2
CDR3nt: TGTGCCAGCAGCCAAGTAGCGGGAGTTCTTTACGAGCAGTACTTC
CDR3aa: CASSQVAGVLYEQYF

abundance: medium-sized
j_gene: TRBJ1-1
v_gene: TRBV25-1
d_gene: .
CDR3nt: TGTGCCAGCAGTGGGGGCAGGGACACTGAAGCTTTCTTT
CDR3aa: CASSGGRDTEAFF

abundance: medium-sized
j_gene: TRBJ1-1
v_gene: TRBV12-3/TRBV12-4
d_gene: .
CDR3nt: TGTGCCAGCAGTCTACGGGATTTTGGCGGAACTGAAGCTTTCTTT
CDR3aa: CASSLRDFGGTEAFF

abundance: few
j_gene: TRBJ2-7
v_gene: TRBV9
d_gene: TRBD2
CDR3nt: TGTGCCAGCAGCGTAAGTGGGACTACGTACGAGCAGTACTTC
CDR3aa: CASSVSGTTYEQYF

abundance: .
j_gene: TRBJ1-4
v_gene: TRBV6-5
d_gene: .
CDR3nt: TGTGCCAGCAGTTACTCCGGGACGGGGGGCGAAAAACTGTTTTTT
CDR3aa: CASSYSGTGGEKLFF

abundance: many
j_gene: TRBJ2-1
v_gene: TRBV20-1
d_gene: .
CDR3nt: TGCAGTGCTAGATTGGTGGTAGCGAGCTATGAGCAGTTCTTC
CDR3aa: CSARLVVASYEQFF

abundance: large
j_gene: TRBJ1-2
v_gene: TRBV12-3/TRBV12-4
d_gene: .
CDR3nt: TGTGCCAGCAACAAATTAGGATTAGTTAACTATGGCTACACCTTC
CDR3aa: CASNKLGLVNYGYTF

abundance: many
j_gene: TRBJ2-1
v_gene: TRBV19
d_gene: TRBD2
CDR3nt: TGTGCCAGTAGTATAGCAGCGGGAGGGAAGGGTGAGCAGTTCTTC
CDR3aa: CASSIAAGGKGEQFF

abundance: many
j_gene: TRBJ1-5
v_gene: TRBV12-3/TRBV12-4
d_gene: .
CDR3nt: TGTGCCAGCAGCATGAGGGGGGGGGTCCAGCCCCAGCATTTT
CDR3aa: CASSMRGGVQPQHF

abundance: many
j_gene: TRBJ1-1
v_gene: TRBV6-5
d_gene: .
CDR3nt: TGTGCCAGCAGTTACTCAGTCCTCGGGAGACCCACTGAAGCTTTCTTT
CDR3aa: CASSYSVLGRPTEAFF

abundance: .
j_gene: TRBJ2-4
v_gene: TRBV2
d_gene: TRBD2
CDR3nt: TGTGCCAGCAGTGAGGGGGGGTTGGCTAGCGATCTAGCCAAAAACATTCAGTACTTC
CDR3aa: CASSEGGLASDLAKNIQYF

abundance: many
j_gene: TRBJ2-3
v_gene: TRBV6-5
d_gene: .
CDR3nt: TGTGCCAGCAGTTACTCGCCGGGGACAGATACGCAGTATTTT
CDR3aa: CASSYSPGTDTQYF

abundance: .
j_gene: TRBJ2-1
v_gene: TRBV15
d_gene: .
CDR3nt: TGTGCCACCAGCAGAGATCCGGAGCTAGATAATGAGCAGTTCTTC
CDR3aa: CATSRDPELDNEQFF

abundance: few
j_gene: TRBJ1-2
v_gene: TRBV5-5
d_gene: .
CDR3nt: TGTGCCAGCAGCGAACGGGTTGTGGTTGGGTCCTTC
CDR3aa: CASSERVVVGSF

abundance: .
j_gene: TRBJ1-2
v_gene: TRBV5-1
d_gene: TRBD1
CDR3nt: TGCGCCAGCAGCCCAGGGACAGGGGCGTATTATGGCTACACCTTC
CDR3aa: CASSPGTGAYYGYTF

abundance: .
j_gene: TRBJ2-7
v_gene: TRBV20-1
d_gene: TRBD1
CDR3nt: TGCAGTGCTAGAGATGACAGGGTCCACGAGCAGTACTTC
CDR3aa: CSARDDRVHEQYF

abundance: .
j_gene: TRBJ1-5
v_gene: TRBV15
d_gene: .
CDR3nt: TGTGCCACCAGCAGAGATGGGCCGCGGGGTCAGCCCCAGCATTTT
CDR3aa: CATSRDGPRGQPQHF

abundance: few
j_gene: TRBJ2-1
v_gene: TRBV7-8
d_gene: .
CDR3nt: TGTGCCAGCAGCTTAGAAGCGAGGGGGCAGTTCTTC
CDR3aa: CASSLEARGQFF

abundance: .
j_gene: TRBJ1-6
v_gene: TRBV5-1
d_gene: .
CDR3nt: TGCGCCAGCAGCTTGGTGGCAGGACAGACGGGATCACCCCTCCACTTT
CDR3aa: CASSLVAGQTGSPLHF

abundance: .
j_gene: TRBJ2-1
v_gene: TRBV12-3/TRBV12-4
d_gene: TRBD2
CDR3nt: TGTGCCAGCAGTTTGCTAGCGGGGTACAATGAGCAGTTCTTC
CDR3aa: CASSLLAGYNEQFF

abundance: .
j_gene: TRBJ2-3
v_gene: TRBV15
d_gene: .
CDR3nt: TGTGCCACCAGCAGAGGAACCTTCGATACGCAGTATTTT
CDR3aa: CATSRGTFDTQYF

abundance: .
j_gene: TRBJ1-6
v_gene: TRBV6-5
d_gene: TRBD1
CDR3nt: TGTGCCAGCAGGGTGACAGGGTGGAATTCACCCCTCCACTTT
CDR3aa: CASRVTGWNSPLHF